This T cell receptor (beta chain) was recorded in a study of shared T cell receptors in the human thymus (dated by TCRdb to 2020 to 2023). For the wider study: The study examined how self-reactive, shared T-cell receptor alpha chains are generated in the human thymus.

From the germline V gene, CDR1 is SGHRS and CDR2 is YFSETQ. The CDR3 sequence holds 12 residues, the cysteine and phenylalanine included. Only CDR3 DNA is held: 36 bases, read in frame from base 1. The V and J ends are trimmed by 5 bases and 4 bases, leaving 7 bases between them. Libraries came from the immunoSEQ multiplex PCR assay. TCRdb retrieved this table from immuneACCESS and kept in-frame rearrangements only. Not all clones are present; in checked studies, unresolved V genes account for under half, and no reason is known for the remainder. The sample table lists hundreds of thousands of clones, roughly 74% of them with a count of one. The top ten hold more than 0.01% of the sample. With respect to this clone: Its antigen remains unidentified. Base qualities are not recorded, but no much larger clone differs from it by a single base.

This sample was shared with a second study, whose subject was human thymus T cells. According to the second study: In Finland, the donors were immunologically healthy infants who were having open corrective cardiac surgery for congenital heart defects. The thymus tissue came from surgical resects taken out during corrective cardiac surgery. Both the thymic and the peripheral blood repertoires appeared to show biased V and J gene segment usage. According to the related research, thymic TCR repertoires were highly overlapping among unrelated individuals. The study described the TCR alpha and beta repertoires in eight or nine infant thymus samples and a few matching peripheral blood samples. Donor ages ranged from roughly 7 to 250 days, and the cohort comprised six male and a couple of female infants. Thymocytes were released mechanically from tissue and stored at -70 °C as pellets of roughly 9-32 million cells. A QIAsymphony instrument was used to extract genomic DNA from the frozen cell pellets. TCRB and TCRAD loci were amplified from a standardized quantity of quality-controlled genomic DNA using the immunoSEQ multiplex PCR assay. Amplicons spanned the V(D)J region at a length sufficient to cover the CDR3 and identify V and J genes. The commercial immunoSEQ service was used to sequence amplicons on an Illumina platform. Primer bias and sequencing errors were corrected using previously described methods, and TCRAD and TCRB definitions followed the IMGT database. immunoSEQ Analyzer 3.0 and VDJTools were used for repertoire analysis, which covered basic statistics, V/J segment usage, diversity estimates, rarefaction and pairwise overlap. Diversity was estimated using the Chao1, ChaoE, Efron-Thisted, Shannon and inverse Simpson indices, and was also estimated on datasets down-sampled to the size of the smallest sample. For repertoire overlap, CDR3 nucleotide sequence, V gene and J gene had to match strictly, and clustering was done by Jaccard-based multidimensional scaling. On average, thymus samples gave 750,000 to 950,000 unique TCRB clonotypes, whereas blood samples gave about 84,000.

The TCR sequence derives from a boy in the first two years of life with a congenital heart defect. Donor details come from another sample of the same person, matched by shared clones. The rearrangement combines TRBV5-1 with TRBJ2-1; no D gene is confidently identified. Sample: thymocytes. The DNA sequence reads TGCGCCAGCAGTATCCGTTACAATGAGCAGTTCTTC. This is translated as CASSIRYNEQFF.